This TCR beta chain was captured in a study of somatic mutations in cytotoxic T cells in rheumatoid arthritis. Study-wide results and caveats: Within the rheumatoid arthritis patients, CD8+ clonality went up as age increased (Spearman r of about 0.52). The same was not true of the healthy controls.

CDR1 is SGDLS, CDR2 YYNGEE, per germline. This CDR3 spans 15 amino acids. Trimming took 0 bases from V and 4 from J, leaving 10 bases between them. As regards this clone: What it recognizes is unknown.

TCRdb's copy holds only in-frame clones and misses some; the assay was immunoSEQ multiplex PCR. The repertoire holds about 19,000 clones, with roughly four fifths as singletons. The TCR was taken from a woman aged 50 to 60 in good health. The chain couples TRBV9 to TRBJ1-4; possibly TRBD1 for D (5 bases). The sequencing input was CD8+ T cells sorted from blood. This CDR3 reads CASSVAGGDNEKLFF. The DNA of the CDR3 is TGTGCCAGCAGCGTAGCGGGGGGGGATAATGAAAAACTGTTTTTT.